The next 3 T cell receptor beta chains were all read from a single sample in a study of T cells in Graves' hyperthyroidism and ophthalmopathy (dated by TCRdb to between 2018 and 2021). The library was made by multiplex PCR. The run used an Illumina HiSeq 2000. Amplification of TCR beta CDR3 regions was carried out from RNA transcripts. The first round of RT-PCR for the TCR CDR3 was performed with the HTBI primer set and the Qiagen OneStep RT-PCR kit. TCRdb cleaned the public reads at Q25 with fastp, built clones with MiXCR and kept in-frame beta chains. Duplicate CDR3 protein sequences are folded into a single record with the most common DNA and genes. This sample comprises about 300,000 distinct CDR3 sequences, less than 30% of them detected only once. Together, the top ten hold approximately 30% of the sample. Material for sequencing was blood. These receptors were taken from a man between 35 and 55 years old with Graves' hyperthyroidism that later progressed to Graves' ophthalmopathy.

In this sample, this clonotype turned up many times. The rearrangement uses TRBV6-1 and TRBJ1-3; D may be TRBD1 (6 bases). This CDR3 comprises 14 residues. V was cut by 6 bases and J by 16 bases, with 25 bases left in between. The germline V gene encodes CDR1 MNHNS and CDR2 SASEGT. This chain's CDR3 is CASSNIKPEGVKYF. CDR3 nucleotide sequence: TGTGCCAGCAGCAACATCAAACCCGAGGGGGTAAAGTATTTT.

This clonotype occurred many times. The chain combines TRBV11-2 with TRBJ2-4, with D tentatively TRBD2 (5 bases). The CDR3 length is 15 residues. V was shortened by 6 bases and J by 2 bases, with 14 bases between the two germline ends. Germline values: CDR1 SGHAT, CDR2 FQNNGV. CDR3 region: CASRSSRASKNIQYF. Here the CDR3 DNA reads TGTGCCAGCAGATCCTCGAGGGCTTCCAAAAACATTCAGTACTTC.

This clonotype was seen repeatedly, ten times or more. The chain employs TRBV5-6 and TRBJ2-7, with 7 bases lining up with TRBD2. J lost 4 bases, V lost 5 bases, and 12 bases had no gene match. The CDR3 sequence is 15 residues long. Germline-derived CDR1 and CDR2 are SGHDT and YYEEEE. The CDR3: CASRESGTSLYEQYF. CDR3 DNA sequence: TGTGCCAGCAGAGAAAGCGGGACCTCCTTGTACGAGCAGTACTTC.